This paragraph covers one T cell receptor beta chain sequence. Its antigen is currently not known. The sample holds no much larger clone one base away, and base qualities are not on file. The entry originates in a study of Graves' ophthalmopathy and Graves' hyperthyroidism listed by TCRdb under 2018. Regarding the study in general: Peripheral blood samples were taken at the time of initial diagnosis, before any treatment was given. To explore V-J signatures that distinguish ophthalmopathy from hyperthyroidism, a discovery set of 100 patients was enrolled, made up of approximately 45 with ophthalmopathy and 55 to 65 with stable hyperthyroidism. In total, over 130 blood samples were TCR-sequenced: roughly 45 ophthalmopathy, some 80 hyperthyroidism and some 17 hyperthyroidism-to-ophthalmopathy patients. The study used signatures of the TCR beta repertoire to tell Graves' ophthalmopathy apart from Graves' hyperthyroidism and to predict which patients would progress to ophthalmopathy. An independent validation cohort was composed of around 19 hyperthyroidism patients and around 15 patients who later progressed from hyperthyroidism to ophthalmopathy. In five or six hyperthyroidism patients, the T-cell repertoire of thyroid tissue was compared with the T-cell repertoire of blood. Following sample collection, hyperthyroidism patients were given methimazole at a starting dose of 30 mg daily, and ophthalmopathy patients were given high-dose intravenous methylprednisolone.

Points the paper makes about the study in general: No statistical method was used to predetermine the sample size, and group allocation was not hidden from the investigators. In validation, the model predicted ophthalmopathy progression with more than 70% sensitivity and 72.22% specificity; some 13 predicted patients were CT-confirmed with GO in a median of approximately 6.2 months. Most of the expanded thyroid clonotypes with a frequency above 0.001 were also detected in blood, and it was suggested that the thyroid immune response may be reflected by blood repertoires. In cross-validation, the 13-signature model distinguished ophthalmopathy from stable hyperthyroidism with about 90% sensitivity and 81% to 82% specificity, while in the test set the corresponding values were around 79% and 71%.

Ophthalmopathy patients were characterized by moderately to severely active disease, a Clinical Activity Score of at least 3, a NOSPECS grade of at least 4, and a disease duration under 3 months. Patients with other autoimmune diseases, uncontrolled infections, pregnancy or lactation were excluded. Clinical symptoms, serum thyroxine, TRAb, thyroid ultrasound and orbital computed tomography were used for diagnosis. Ficoll-Paque density gradient centrifugation was used to isolate PBMCs from approximately 10 ml of fresh peripheral blood. Trizol reagent was used to extract the total RNA, and its quality was then checked on an Agilent 2100 Bioanalyzer. Including cysteine and phenylalanine, the CDR3 has 14 amino acids. The DNA shown is the 42-base CDR3, in frame from base 1. CDR1 and CDR2, looked up from the germline V gene, are SNHLY and FYNNEI. Trimming removed 2 bases from V and 7 bases from J, leaving 15 bases between the germline ends.

TCR beta CDR3 regions were amplified from RNA transcripts for repertoire sequencing. A first-round RT-PCR used HTBI primers with the Qiagen OneStep RT-PCR kit, followed by a second-round multiplex PCR, size selection and purification. Libraries were sequenced on an Illumina HiSeq2000 using paired-end 100 bp reads. For the original study's pipeline: SOAPnuke was used to process the reads, removing any read that contained adapters or uncalled bases, had a mean Phred below 15, or lacked an exact match to the constant primer or identifier. COPE v1.2.5 was used to merge the high-quality paired reads. Each unique nucleotide sequence was defined as a clonotype, and clonotypes were aligned to IMGT TRB V, D and J references with MiTCR v1.1. The analysis was limited to V-J combinations with a frequency above 0.0001, which together covered about 99% of repertoires. A TCR clonal expansion and chaos score per V-J combination was defined as the ratio of F50 clonal expansion to chaos observed in the TCRdist matrix. Welch's t-statistics and random forest were used to reduce features to about 14 V-J combinations, which were fed into a naive Bayes classifier. The similarity between thyroid and blood repertoires was quantified using the Morisita-Horn index. In TCRdb, the public reads were trimmed at Q25 with fastp and aligned with MiXCR, with productive beta chains retained. Rows with a matching CDR3 protein are joined into one entry that keeps the most common DNA and genes. The V and J calls here are based on TCRdb, not the publication. The sample includes 200,000 to 250,000 distinct CDR3 sequences, with around 45% observed a single time. The leading ten clones occupy less than 60% of the sample.

The sequence was obtained from an adult man with Graves' ophthalmopathy. The chain was built from TRBV2 and TRBJ2-7, and the D gene may be TRBD1, 5 bases matching. Source material: peripheral blood. The CDR3 corresponds to CASSESGIRVEQYF. The bases are TGTGCCAGCAGTGAATCCGGAATCAGGGTAGAGCAGTACTTC.